Listed below are T cell receptor beta chains from one sample, sequenced in a study of T cells in Graves' hyperthyroidism and ophthalmopathy. TCRdb used MiXCR to reprocess the multiplex PCR reads, holding one entry per CDR3 protein. The table has about 510,000 distinct CDR3 sequences, approximately 15% seen once. Sequencing input: blood. Receptor source: a woman aged 40 to 50 with Graves' hyperthyroidism. The CDR3 runs from the conserved cysteine through the conserved F or W. The D gene is left open where the match is weak. Rows give clone size only sometimes, using once, few, many, or a class for an expanded clone.

cdr3_nt	cdr3_aa	v_call	j_call	d_call	clone_size
TGTGCCAGCAGTTCGGGACAGGTCTATGGCTACACCTTC	CASSSGQVYGYTF	TRBV28	TRBJ1-2	TRBD1	many
TGCAGCGTACCACAGGGTGGGGAGACCCAGTACTTC	CSVPQGGETQYF	TRBV29-1	TRBJ2-5	.	many
TGTGCCAGCAGTTACGGGACAGGATTCAAATTCTACGAGCAGTACTTC	CASSYGTGFKFYEQYF	TRBV6-5	TRBJ2-7	TRBD1	.
TGTGCCAGCGACGGACAAGTGAACACTGAAACTTTCTTT	CASDGQVNTETFF	TRBV6-2/TRBV6-3	TRBJ1-1	.	.
TGCGCCAGCAGCCAAGAAAGGGGTCGCTCCTACAATGAGCAGTTCTTC	CASSQERGRSYNEQFF	TRBV4-1	TRBJ2-1	.	.
TGTGCCAGCAGCTCCGGACAGGGGATGATGGCTGAAGCTTTCTTT	CASSSGQGMMAEAFF	TRBV7-9	TRBJ1-1	TRBD1	many
TGTGCCAGCAGCTTAGGCCAGCGGGAGTGGCCTGGGGCCAACGTCCTGACTTTC	CASSLGQREWPGANVLTF	TRBV7-4	TRBJ2-6	TRBD2	few
TGTGCCAGCAGCTCCCCACCTGGGACCCGAGGGGTAAACACTGAAGCTTTCTTT	CASSSPPGTRGVNTEAFF	TRBV5-6	TRBJ1-1	.	.
TGTGCCAGCAGCTTACTAGCGGGAGGGCCGGGGGAGCAGTACTTC	CASSLLAGGPGEQYF	TRBV7-2	TRBJ2-7	TRBD2	many
TGTGCCAGCAGCTCGGGACAGGGGACGAGGGAGCAGTACTTC	CASSSGQGTREQYF	TRBV5-6	TRBJ2-7	TRBD1	.
TGTGCCAGTAGTACCGGGACTAGCGGAGCACCCGGGCACTTC	CASSTGTSGAPGHF	TRBV19	TRBJ2-5	TRBD2	few
TGTGCCACCAGCAGGAAACTAGCGGAACAAGAGACCCAGTACTTC	CATSRKLAEQETQYF	TRBV15	TRBJ2-5	TRBD2	.
TGTGCCAGCAGCCCGGCCGTCGGCGGCTACACCTTC	CASSPAVGGYTF	TRBV13	TRBJ1-2	.	many
TGTGCCAGCTCCCCACTAGCGGAACTCTCTGGGGCCAACGTCCTGACTTTC	CASSPLAELSGANVLTF	TRBV18	TRBJ2-6	TRBD2	few
TGTGCCAGCTGGGCGGGGGAGAACACCGGGGAGCTGTTTTTT	CASWAGENTGELFF	TRBV11-2	TRBJ2-2	TRBD2	many
TGCAGCGTTACGGACGGCTACGAGCAGTACTTC	CSVTDGYEQYF	TRBV29-1	TRBJ2-7	.	few
TGCGCCAGCAGCCAAGGGAGGGATGAGCAGTTCTTC	CASSQGRDEQFF	TRBV4-1	TRBJ2-1	.	many
TGTGCCAGCAGCATCCACGGCAATTTTTCACCCCTCCACTTT	CASSIHGNFSPLHF	TRBV11-3	TRBJ1-6	.	many
TGCAGTGCCCGCGGACTAGAGGATACGCAGTATTTT	CSARGLEDTQYF	TRBV20-1	TRBJ2-3	TRBD2	many
TGTGCCAGCAGTCTGAACAGAGCTAACTATGGCTACACCTTC	CASSLNRANYGYTF	TRBV27	TRBJ1-2	.	.
TGTGCCAGCAGCGAGACTAGCGGGAGATACAATGAGCAGTTCTTC	CASSETSGRYNEQFF	TRBV6-1	TRBJ2-1	TRBD2	many
TGTGCCAGCAGGCTGCGGGGGTACATAAACACTGAAGCTTTCTTT	CASRLRGYINTEAFF	TRBV11-1	TRBJ1-1	.	few
TGTGCCAGCAGAACAGGGGGTACCTACAATGAGCAGTTCTTC	CASRTGGTYNEQFF	TRBV28	TRBJ2-1	TRBD1	many
TGTGCCTGGAGTACGACAGTCACAGTCGGCTACACCTTC	CAWSTTVTVGYTF	TRBV30	TRBJ1-2	.	many
TGTGCCTGGAGTTGGGGGTACGAGCAGTACTTC	CAWSWGYEQYF	TRBV30	TRBJ2-7	.	many
TGCAGTGCTAGACAGGCGCAAGCAGATGAAAAACTGTTTTTT	CSARQAQADEKLFF	TRBV20-1	TRBJ1-4	.	.
TGTGCCAGCAGTTGTCCGGGAGTCGGTTGCGAGCAGTACTTC	CASSCPGVGCEQYF	TRBV28	TRBJ2-7	.	many
TGTGCCACCAGTGACCGTCTAGCGGGAGGCTCCTACAATGAGCAGTTCTTC	CATSDRLAGGSYNEQFF	TRBV24-1	TRBJ2-1	TRBD2	many
TGTGCCAGCAGTGTGCAGGGGCCTAACACCGGGGAGCTGTTTTTT	CASSVQGPNTGELFF	TRBV6-1	TRBJ2-2	.	once
TGTGCCTGCAGCTTGGGGCCCCTCGCCTACGAGCAGTACTTC	CACSLGPLAYEQYF	TRBV27	TRBJ2-7	.	few
TGTGCCAGCAGTTACGGGACAGGGATGACCGAGCAGTACTTC	CASSYGTGMTEQYF	TRBV6-5	TRBJ2-7	TRBD1	.
TGTGCCAGCAGTACCCGTCAGCAGTTCTTC	CASSTRQQFF	TRBV2	TRBJ2-1	.	many
TGTGCCAGCAGTGATCTGGGGCTCCCCCAGCATTTT	CASSDLGLPQHF	TRBV2	TRBJ1-5	.	many
TGTGCCACCCACTTAGCGGTACACAACACCGGGGAGCTGTTTTTT	CATHLAVHNTGELFF	TRBV6-1	TRBJ2-2	.	.
TGTGCCACCGACGCGGGACAGGGTTACGAGCAGTACTTC	CATDAGQGYEQYF	TRBV2	TRBJ2-7	TRBD1	.
TGTGCCTCGCCCGCGACGGGACAGAACACTGAAGCTTTCTTT	CASPATGQNTEAFF	TRBV30	TRBJ1-1	.	many
TGCAGCGTTGGGGAGACGGGGGCCCCCTCTAACTATGGCTACACCTTC	CSVGETGAPSNYGYTF	TRBV29-1	TRBJ1-2	.	.
TGTGCCAGTAGACCTCCGGGACTAGCAAGCAATGAGCAGTTCTTC	CASRPPGLASNEQFF	TRBV19	TRBJ2-1	TRBD2	.